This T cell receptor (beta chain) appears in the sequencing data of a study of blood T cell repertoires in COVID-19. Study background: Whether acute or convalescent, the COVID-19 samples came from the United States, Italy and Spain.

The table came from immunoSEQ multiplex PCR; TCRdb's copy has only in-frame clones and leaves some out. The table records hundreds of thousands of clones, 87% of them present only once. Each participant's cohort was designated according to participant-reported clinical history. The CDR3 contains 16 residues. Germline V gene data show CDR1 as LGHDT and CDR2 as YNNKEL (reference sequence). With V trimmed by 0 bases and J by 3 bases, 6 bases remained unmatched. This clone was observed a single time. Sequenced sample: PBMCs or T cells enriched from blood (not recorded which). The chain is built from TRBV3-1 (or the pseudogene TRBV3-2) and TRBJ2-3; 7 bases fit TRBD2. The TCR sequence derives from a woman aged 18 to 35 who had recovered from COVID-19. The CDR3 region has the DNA TGTGCCAGCAGCCAAGATCGGGGCGGGGGTACAGATACGCAGTATTTT. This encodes CASSQDRGGGTDTQYF.